Below, one T cell receptor beta chain is given with its context. The sample originates from a study of T-cell memory formation after mild COVID-19. From 5'RACE with constant-segment primers came TCR alpha and TCR beta cDNA libraries that carried sample barcodes and UMIs. TCRdb reprocessed the 5' RACE reads with MiXCR, giving one entry per CDR3 protein. The sample shows 250,000 to 350,000 distinct CDR3 sequences, more than 15% of them seen only once. V dropped 3 bases and J dropped 2 bases, with 8 bases sitting between them. Germline assignment: CDR1 DFQATT and CDR2 SNEGSKA (reference sequence). CDR3 length: 13 residues.

The sequence came from a man younger than 35 who had mild COVID-19 (a few samples of this study predate the infection). Cell type and time point are not known. The sequencing input was PBMCs or a T cell subset sorted from them (not recorded which). This sequence joins TRBV20-1 and TRBJ1-5, with D possibly TRBD1 on 5 matching bases. The CDR3, as DNA: TGCAGTGCTAGGGTACAGGGCAATCAGCCCCAGCATTTT. Translation: CSARVQGNQPQHF.